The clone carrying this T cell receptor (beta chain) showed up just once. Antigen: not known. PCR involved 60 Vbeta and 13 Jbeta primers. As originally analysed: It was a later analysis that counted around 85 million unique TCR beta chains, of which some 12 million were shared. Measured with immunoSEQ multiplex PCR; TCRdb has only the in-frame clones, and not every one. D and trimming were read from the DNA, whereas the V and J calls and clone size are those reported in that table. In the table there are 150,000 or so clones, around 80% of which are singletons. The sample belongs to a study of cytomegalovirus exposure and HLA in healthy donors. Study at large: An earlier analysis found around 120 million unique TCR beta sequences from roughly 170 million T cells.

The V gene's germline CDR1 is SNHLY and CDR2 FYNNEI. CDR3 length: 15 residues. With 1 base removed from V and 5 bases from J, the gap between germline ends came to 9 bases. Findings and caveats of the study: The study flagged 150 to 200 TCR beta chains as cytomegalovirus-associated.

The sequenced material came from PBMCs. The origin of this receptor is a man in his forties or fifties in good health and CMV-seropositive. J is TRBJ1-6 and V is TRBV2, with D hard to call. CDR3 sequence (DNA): TGTGCCAGCAGTGAAGGCGGGCAGCATAATTCACCCCTCCACTTT. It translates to CASSEGGQHNSPLHF.